Sequencing of this T cell receptor (beta chain) was carried out in a study of shared clonotypes between healthy human individuals (dated by TCRdb to about 2020). About the full investigation: The cohort comprised two women and a few men aged 18 to 49 years. For each donor, three plates each were used for CD4 naive and CD4 memory, two plates were used for CD8 naive, and one plate was used for CD8 memory. Each donor's leukapheresis produced roughly between roughly 0.85 and 10 billion PBMCs. To increase sequencing depth and limit assay-specific biases, TCR repertoire library preparation and sequencing were carried out by different laboratories using diverse techniques. To estimate repertoire size and how much clonotype sharing occurs between individuals, the study deeply sequenced the blood TCR repertoires of five or six healthy adults.

This clone was seen more than once but under ten times. Its antigen remains undetermined. No base quality values were provided; no much bigger clone lies one nucleotide off. Within the sample, other DNA sequences also encode this same CDR3. The donors were healthy, HIV-negative adults who had no recently reported acute infections or vaccinations. Every donor was a Caucasian adult residing in Nashville, Tennessee, USA. The CD8 memory samples were a combination of magnetically selected CD45RO+ cells and CCR7-negative CD45RA+ effector memory (TemRA) cells. Blood was obtained by leukapheresis, after which PBMCs were separated by Ficoll-Histopaque density gradient centrifugation and cryopreserved in liquid nitrogen vapor phase. Purity and quantity of every magnetically sorted T cell population were checked by analytical flow cytometry. From each sorted fraction, genomic DNA was isolated and quantified by UV absorbance on a Nanodrop 2000c.

Summary of the overall study and its limitations: Because the study included a small number of donors, the genetic and exposure-history diversity represented was limited. Pairwise subsampling led to the expectation that sequencing depth would affect the degree of clonotype sharing among donors. Larger estimated clonotype richness was generally found for naive subsets than for memory subsets. Around 5.4% of naive CD4, 3% to 4% of naive CD8, 2.3% of memory CD4, and around 0.42% of memory CD8 clonotypes were shared across a handful of donors. Clonotypes shared by all four sorted-subset donors showed higher generation probabilities than non-shared clonotypes. Sampling was restricted to blood, and TCR repertoires in tissues likely differ from the TCR repertoires found in blood. Rarefaction of sorted-subset datasets indicated incomplete sequencing despite the large sequencing depth.

Using the deep immunoSEQ assay, multiplex PCR amplified TCR CDR3 regions from genomic DNA. Extracted genomic DNA from each cell subset was spread evenly across all wells of several immunoSEQ 96-well plates, with each plate serving as a replicate. Each replicate PCR for sorted subsets received approximately 220 ng genomic DNA, equal to about 30,000 T cell genomes. The purified libraries were quantified using a Qubit 3.0 fluorometer, sized with a Bioanalyzer 2100, and then quantified again using the KAPA Library Quantification kit. Every immunoSEQ 96-well plate was sequenced on a dedicated single-read 150-cycle Illumina NextSeq 550 flow cell. As for the authors' bioinformatics: Because the immunoSEQ output held only junctional sequences and lacked quality scores, the filtering could not match the filtering applied to full-length reads. To assign V/J genes and CDR3, sequences were annotated against IMGT germline references using PyIR, a Python wrapper for IgBLAST v1.9. Reads were removed for weak V/J assignments (E-value above 1e-6), missing CDR3, stop codons, out-of-frame junctions, or ambiguous translated residues. A V3J clonotype was defined by an identical inferred V gene, J gene, and CDR3 amino acid sequence. Percentage overlap between repertoires was calculated by dividing the number of shared unique clonotypes by the size of the smaller repertoire. Richness of each repertoire was evaluated using RTK rarefaction, the Chao1 estimator, and Recon v2.1 estimates of unobserved clonotypes. Generation probabilities were computed with OLGA for all TCRbeta clonotypes obtained by the gDNA method from several donors. Imported from immuneACCESS, the table was reduced by TCRdb to in-frame sequences with V and J called. These copies leave out some clones; in studies compared against another copy, an unresolved V gene accounts for under half, and the cause of the remainder is not known. V and J calls and clone size are as listed in that table; D and trimming were resolved from the DNA. The sample table contains approximately 100,000 clones; only one count was recorded for over 65% of them. Together, the top ten hold about 23% of the sample.

V and J lose 3 bases and 4 bases, and a span of 13 bases separates them. From a lookup of the germline V gene, CDR1 and CDR2 are MNHNS and SASEGT. Its CDR3 holds 15 amino acids, cysteine through phenylalanine. This entry keeps only the CDR3 DNA: 45 bases, framed from base 1. The sequence was obtained from a woman aged 30 to 39 in good health. The source material was memory CD8+ T cells sorted from blood. In the paper's terms, the cell subset or site label means: CD45RO+ cells pooled with CCR7-negative TemRA cells. The rearrangement joined TRBV6-1 to TRBJ1-5; no D gene call is confident. The nucleotide sequence reads as follows: TGTGCCAGCAGTGAGAGCGAGAGCGGAAATCAGCCCCAGCATTTT. It codes for CASSESESGNQPQHF.